One and the same sample provided the 29 T cell receptor beta chains below, sequenced in a study of T and B cells in COVID-19 patients. BIOMED2 TRB-A/B primer pools were used in multiplex TRB PCR. TCRdb used MiXCR to reprocess the multiplex PCR reads, holding one entry per CDR3 protein. Among around 10,000 distinct CDR3 sequences listed, 33% were seen once. From blood, about 240-550 ng of genomic DNA served as TRB template. Material for sequencing was blood. These receptors came from a human donor with active COVID-19.

This chain joins TRBV10-3 and TRBJ1-1, with D perhaps matching TRBD1 (6 bases). Between the trimmed V and J ends, which lost 6 bases and 8 bases, there was a span of 19 bases. Germline values: CDR1 ENHRY, CDR2 SYGVKD. The length of the CDR3 is 14 residues. The CDR3 region is CAIRRFQDSTEAFF. The CDR3 DNA reads TGTGCCATCAGGAGATTCCAGGACAGCACCGAAGCTTTCTTT.

This clonotype is medium-sized (0.01 to 0.1%) by share. The chain employs TRBV30 and TRBJ1-3; D remains unclear. Trimming left V 2 bases short and J 4 bases short, with 9 bases between. This CDR3 is built from 13 residues. From germline, CDR1 is GTSNPN and CDR2 SVGIG (reference sequence). DNA for the CDR3: TGTGCCTGGAGTAGTAGGGCGGGAAACACCATATATTTT. Translation: CAWSSRAGNTIYF.

This clonotype was seen more than once but under ten times. The rearrangement joins TRBV7-2 to TRBJ2-7; 7 bases are shared with TRBD1. The CDR3 has 15 amino acids. The V segment lost 2 bases and the J segment 0 bases; nucleotides outside the gene matches: 4. Germline V CDR1 and CDR2: SGHTA, FQGNSA. For the CDR3, the DNA is TGTGCCAGCAGCTTATCACAGGGGCTCTCCTACGAGCAGTACTTC. It yields the protein CASSLSQGLSYEQYF.

CDR3 amino acids: CASSINMNTEAFF. In DNA form, the CDR3 reads TGTGCCAGTAGTATAAATATGAACACTGAAGCTTTCTTT. The chain recombines TRBV19 with TRBJ1-1; unclear D gene. V shed 2 bases and J shed 0 bases, with 4 bases lying between them. CDR3 length equals 13 residues. Germline V gene sequence: CDR1 LNHDA, CDR2 SQIVND (reference sequence).

The chain is built from TRBV5-1 and TRBJ1-5; 7 nucleotides match TRBD1. This CDR3 spans 13 amino acids. CDR1 is SGHRS and CDR2 is YFSETQ in the germline V gene. With V trimmed by 4 bases and J by 5 bases, 3 bases remained unmatched. The CDR3 DNA reads TGCGCCAGCAGCGAGACAGGGCATCAGCCCCAGCATTTT. Protein sequence: CASSETGHQPQHF.

This clonotype was observed a handful of times. The rearrangement joins TRBV12-3 or TRBV12-4 to TRBJ1-5; D not resolved. V lost 7 bases and J lost 3, with 19 bases in between. CDR3 length equals 16 residues. DNA of the CDR3: TGTGCCAGCATTACCGGGGTGGTGGAGGTCAATCAGCCCCAGCATTTT. Translation gives CASITGVVEVNQPQHF.

This clonotype was observed a few times. The chain recombines TRBV18 with TRBJ1-2, with D unclear. Looked up from germline, CDR1 is KGHSH and CDR2 is LQKENI. CDR3 length: 13 residues. V was shortened by 1 base and J by 1 base, with 4 bases between the two germline ends. This CDR3 reads CASSPQSNYGYTF. CDR3 coding DNA: TGTGCCAGCTCACCACAGAGTAACTATGGCTACACCTTC.

The rearrangement uses TRBV5-1 and TRBJ2-5; D tentatively reads TRBD1 or TRBD2 (5 bases each). Trimming took 5 bases from V and 1 from J, leaving 12 bases between them. This CDR3 is built from 14 residues. Germline-derived CDR1 and CDR2 are SGHRS and YFSETQ. The CDR3 loop is CASSPGRRQETQYF. Here the CDR3 DNA reads TGCGCCAGCAGTCCGGGACGCCGCCAAGAGACCCAGTACTTC.

The rearrangement joins TRBV6-1 to TRBJ2-5; no firm D call. From germline, CDR1 is MNHNS and CDR2 SASEGT. Trimming shortened V by 6 bases and J by 1 base, and 3 bases separated the two germline ends. The CDR3 consists of 11 residues. The CDR3 nucleotides read TGTGCCAGCAGGGTCCAAGAGACCCAGTACTTC. This codes for CASRVQETQYF.

By share, this clonotype ranks as medium-sized. This chain joins TRBV27 and TRBJ2-7; possibly TRBD1 or TRBD2 for D (6 bases each). From germline, CDR1 is MNHEY and CDR2 SMNVEV (reference sequence). Trimming shortened V by 6 bases and J by 5 bases, and 17 bases separated the two germline ends. The CDR3 contains 14 residues. The CDR3 spells CASSRSGGHHEQYF. CDR3 in DNA: TGTGCCAGCAGCCGTTCCGGGGGCCACCACGAGCAGTACTTC.

A note on this clonotype: Germline is not matched at one junction end, which may reflect a read error. V usage is TRBV5-1 and J usage is TRBJ2-5, with D possibly being TRBD1 or TRBD2 (6 bases each). CDR1 and CDR2 (germline): SGHRS, YFSETQ. There are 16 residues in the CDR3. The CDR3 loop reads CASSEGTQGIGETQYF. The CDR3 coding sequence is TGTGCCAGCAGCGAAGGGACTCAGGGGATAGGGGAGACCCAGTACTTC.

The rearrangement joins TRBV18 to TRBJ1-3; D possibly corresponds to TRBD1 (5 bases). CDR1 and CDR2 from the germline V gene are KGHSH and LQKENI. The CDR3 covers 13 residues. V gave up 2 bases and J gave up 7 bases, with 9 bases separating them. CDR3 loop: CASSPGTDNTIYF. In nucleotides, the CDR3 is TGTGCCAGCTCACCAGGGACGGACAACACCATATATTTT.

J is TRBJ2-6 and V is TRBV12-3 or TRBV12-4; D is unresolved. V lost 2 bases, J lost 0 bases, and 14 bases lay in between. This CDR3 region has 18 residues. Here the CDR3 reads CASSLITYIHSGANVLTF. For the CDR3, the DNA is TGTGCCAGCAGTTTAATTACGTATATCCACTCTGGGGCCAACGTCCTGACTTTC.

In its sample, this clonotype ranks as medium-sized. The CDR3 loop is CASTSSYNEQFF. In nucleotides, the CDR3 is TGTGCCAGCACAAGCTCCTACAATGAGCAGTTCTTC. This chain uses TRBV6-2 or TRBV6-3 with TRBJ2-1; no reliable D call. CDR1 and CDR2 from the germline V gene are MNHEY and SVGEGT. The V end lost 7 bases, the J end lost 0 bases, and 4 bases lay between the germline ends. The CDR3 totals 12 residues.

V is TRBV10-3 and J is TRBJ1-2; D is unresolved. Germline loops: CDR1 ENHRY, CDR2 SYGVKD. This CDR3 is built from 12 residues. Trimming left V 0 bases short and J 3 bases short, with 2 bases between. The CDR3 sequence is CAISESDYGYTF. As DNA, the CDR3 is TGTGCCATCAGTGAGTCGGACTATGGCTACACCTTC.

Remarks on this clonotype: One end of the junction is discordant with germline, which a read error may explain. The chain carries TRBV6-1 and TRBJ1-5; D might be TRBD1 (6 bases). Per germline, CDR1 MNHNS and CDR2 SASEGT. The CDR3 runs 14 residues. The CDR3 DNA reads TGTGCCAGCAGCGAAGTCGGGGGGCGGCAGCCCCAGCATTTT. Protein product: CASSEVGGRQPQHF.

The rearrangement links TRBV11-1 to TRBJ2-2; D unclear. V was trimmed by 3 bases and J by 6 bases, leaving 11 bases between them. CDR3 size: 14 residues. Germline CDR1 reads SGHAT; CDR2 reads FQDESV (reference sequence). For the CDR3, the DNA is TGTGCCAGCAGCTTGCCTATCCGGGCCGGGGAGCTGTTTTTT. Its translation is CASSLPIRAGELFF. The variable domain in full, with the rest retrieved from reference TRBV11-1 and TRBJ2-2, is EAEVAQSPRYKITEKSQAVAFWCDPISGHATLYWYRQILGQGPELLVQFQDESVVDDSQLPKDRFSAERLKGVDSTLKIQPAELGDSAMYLCASSLPIRAGELFFGEGSRLTVL.

CDR3 sequence: CSASGGARGSQYF. DNA of the CDR3: TGCAGTGCTAGTGGGGGGGCCCGGGGGTCCCAGTACTTC. The chain employs TRBV20-1 and TRBJ2-5; perhaps TRBD2 as D (7 bases). The CDR3 has 13 residues. V dropped 3 bases and J dropped 9 bases, with 17 bases sitting between them. The V gene's germline CDR1 is DFQATT and CDR2 SNEGSKA (reference sequence).

This clonotype is labeled as medium-sized (0.01 to 0.1%). The V and J genes are TRBV29-1 and TRBJ2-7; TRBD2 might be the D (6 bases). V shed 6 bases and J shed 7 bases, with 22 bases lying between them. Per the germline V gene, CDR1 is SQVTM and CDR2 is ANQGSEA. This CDR3 is built from 14 residues. CDR3 amino acids: CSVALGDWSREQYF. CDR3 nucleotides: TGCAGCGTCGCTTTAGGGGACTGGTCTCGAGAGCAGTACTTC.

This clonotype qualifies as medium-sized. This sequence joins TRBV29-1 and TRBJ1-1; maybe TRBD1 (5 bases). V lost 4 bases and J lost 4, with 7 bases in between. The CDR3 totals 11 residues. Germline-derived CDR1 and CDR2 are SQVTM and ANQGSEA. The CDR3 DNA sequence: TGCAGCGTTGCCAGGGCCACTGAAGCTTTCTTT. It yields the protein CSVARATEAFF.

The chain joins TRBV5-6 to TRBJ1-1; the D gene is possibly TRBD1 (6 bases). V was cut by 4 bases and J by 3 bases, with 10 bases left in between. This CDR3 is 13 amino acids long. Germline assignment: CDR1 SGHDT and CDR2 YYEEEE. CDR3 in amino acids: CASSINRDTEAFF. The CDR3 bases are TGTGCCAGCAGCATTAACAGGGACACTGAAGCTTTCTTT.

J is TRBJ1-5 and V is TRBV18, with a weak D call TRBD1 (6 bases). Deletions cut 6 bases from V and 3 bases from J, with 15 bases between. This CDR3 has 15 residues. Germline V gene lookup returns CDR1 KGHSH and CDR2 LQKENI. This CDR3 is CASSPTQGINQPQHF. The DNA of the CDR3 is TGTGCCAGCTCCCCGACACAGGGAATCAATCAGCCCCAGCATTTT.

The V call is TRBV19, the J call TRBJ1-5; weak D call: TRBD1 (6 bases). The germline V gene encodes CDR1 LNHDA and CDR2 SQIVND (reference sequence). Trimming cost V 3 bases and J 5 bases, with 11 bases left between them. The CDR3 is 14 amino acids. This CDR3 reads CASSIFRGDQPQHF. The CDR3 region has the DNA TGTGCCAGTAGTATTTTCAGGGGCGATCAGCCCCAGCATTTT.

This sequence joins TRBV5-1 and TRBJ1-6; the D gene is possibly TRBD1 (5 bases). Germline V gene sequence: CDR1 SGHRS, CDR2 YFSETQ. The CDR3 spans 13 residues. With 4 bases removed from V and 6 bases from J, the gap between germline ends came to 8 bases. The CDR3 coding sequence is TGCGCCAGCAGCCCCGGGACTAATTCACCCCTCCACTTT. Its translation is CASSPGTNSPLHF.

This chain connects TRBV20-1 to TRBJ1-6; 8 bases match TRBD1. This CDR3 is 15 amino acids long. Germline lookup yields CDR1 DFQATT and CDR2 SNEGSKA (reference sequence). The junction had 4 bases not matched to a gene; V was cut back by 5 bases and J by 1 base. The CDR3: CSAYGQGSYNSPLHF. In DNA, the CDR3 is TGCAGTGCTTACGGACAGGGTTCCTATAATTCACCCCTCCACTTT.

V and J are TRBV4-2 and TRBJ1-5; 8 bases align to TRBD1. The CDR3 is 14 amino acids. The J segment lost 4 bases and the V segment lost 4 bases, leaving 3 bases of the junction unmatched. The germline V gene encodes CDR1 LGHNA and CDR2 YNFKEQ. The CDR3 loop is CASSRGQGNQPQHF. The CDR3 coding sequence is TGTGCCAGCAGCCGAGGACAGGGAAATCAGCCCCAGCATTTT.

This clonotype has a handful of counts. The V gene is TRBV5-6, the J gene TRBJ1-4, with D perhaps matching TRBD1 (5 bases). There are 14 residues in the CDR3. Trimming removed 4 bases from V and 4 bases from J, with 11 bases in between. Germline-derived CDR1 and CDR2 are SGHDT and YYEEEE. As DNA, the CDR3 is TGTGCCAGCAGCCCGCTGAGGGGTAATGAAAAACTGTTTTTT. It encodes CASSPLRGNEKLFF.

The chain has TRBV27 and TRBJ2-7; possibly TRBD2 for D (7 bases). Trimming took 5 bases from V and 4 from J, leaving 12 bases between them. The CDR3 spans 13 residues. Germline-derived CDR1 and CDR2 are MNHEY and SMNVEV (reference sequence). CDR3 in amino acids: CASSRGGRYEQYF. In DNA form, the CDR3 reads TGTGCCAGCAGTAGGGGGGGTAGGTACGAGCAGTACTTC.

V and J are TRBV20-1 and TRBJ2-5; TRBD2 matches 9 bases. Germline assignment: CDR1 DFQATT and CDR2 SNEGSKA (reference sequence). The CDR3 runs to 15 residues. V was clipped by 7 bases and J by 7 bases; unmatched bases: 16. CDR3 sequence: CSVGGGAGIVGTQYF. The CDR3 DNA reads as TGCAGTGTAGGCGGGGGGGCCGGGATTGTCGGGACCCAGTACTTC.